One TCR beta chain is described in this entry. No antigen is known for it. The germline gives CDR1 LNHDA, CDR2 SQIVND (reference sequence). V was cut by 3 bases and J by 7 bases, with 10 bases left in between. The CDR3 covers 13 residues. This specimen belongs to a study of cytomegalovirus exposure and HLA in healthy donors. The approximately 130-subject validation cohort, separate from the approximately 670-subject first cohort, included the donors. This table comes from immunoSEQ multiplex PCR, and its TCRdb copy is limited to in-frame clones, with some not included. Of about 130,000 clones listed, about 89% are singletons. Study results and caveats: Despite most TCR sequences being rare, some public TCRs occurred in many donors. The classifier reportedly diagnosed cytomegalovirus status with high sensitivity and specificity.

The specimen was PBMCs. The receptor comes from a woman between 18 and 29 years old in good health and CMV-seronegative. V and J are TRBV19 and TRBJ1-5; D is undetermined. The CDR3 spells CASSIRVGQPQHF. CDR3 coding DNA: TGTGCCAGTAGTATCCGGGTCGGGCAGCCCCAGCATTTT.